The 8 T cell receptor beta chains given below trace back to one sample, sequenced in a study of PD-L1 blockade in urothelial cancer. The protocol was immunoSEQ multiplex PCR, while the TCRdb copy is restricted to in-frame clones and leaves out a portion. This sample has 83,000 or so clones; around four fifths occur once, and the top ten carry under 10%. Noted time point: peripheral blood 6 weeks after treatment start. The material was PBMCs, obtained around atezolizumab (anti-PD-L1) treatment. These receptors all come from a man in his 70s with urothelial cancer.

In DNA, the CDR3 is TGTGCCACCAGCAGAGATCGGGGAACCGGGGAGCTGTTTTTT. Its protein product is CATSRDRGTGELFF. V is TRBV15 and J is TRBJ2-2, with D possibly being TRBD2 (5 bases). This CDR3 is built from 14 residues. Germline lookup yields CDR1 LNHNV and CDR2 YYDKDF (reference sequence). V was trimmed by 0 bases and J by 5 bases, leaving 7 bases between them.

This chain links TRBV6-1 with TRBJ2-7; 9 bases line up with TRBD1. V lost 9 bases to trimming and J lost 3 bases; unmatched junction nucleotides: 6. Per germline, CDR1 MNHNS and CDR2 SASEGT. This CDR3 comprises 13 residues. DNA of the CDR3: TGTGCCAGTATAAGACAGGGGGGCTACGAGCAGTACTTC. Residues: CASIRQGGYEQYF.

The chain employs TRBV7-9 and TRBJ2-5, with 7 bases matching TRBD1. Germline V lookup: CDR1 SEHNR, CDR2 FQNEAQ (reference sequence). J was trimmed by 5 bases and V by 2 bases; bases with no gene match: 8. The CDR3 totals 15 residues. The DNA of the CDR3 is TGTGCCAGCAGCTTAATACAGGGGTGGATGGAGACCCAGTACTTC. It encodes CASSLIQGWMETQYF.

This rearrangement joins TRBV4-2 to TRBJ2-2; 7 bases map to TRBD2. With V trimmed by 0 bases and J by 6 bases, 7 bases remained unmatched. This CDR3 spans 16 amino acids. In germline, CDR1 is LGHNA, CDR2 YNFKEQ. CDR3 DNA: TGTGCCAGCAGCCAAGATATCTCGGGAGGTCCCGGGGAGCTGTTTTTT. This codes for CASSQDISGGPGELFF.

V usage is TRBV5-5 and J usage is TRBJ2-5; 7 bases map to TRBD1. The CDR3 loop spans 15 amino acids. V trimming: 3 bases; J trimming: 5 bases; junction bases outside the gene matches: 10. Germline-derived CDR1 and CDR2 are SGHKS and YYEKEE (reference sequence). CDR3 sequence reads: CASSYTTGSEETQYF. Written as DNA, the CDR3 is TGTGCCAGCAGCTATACGACAGGGTCAGAGGAGACCCAGTACTTC.

The chain employs TRBV27 and TRBJ1-2; D gene ambiguous. The V gene's germline CDR1 is MNHEY and CDR2 SMNVEV (reference sequence). The CDR3 covers 15 residues. V lost 3 bases, J lost 3 bases, and 14 bases lay in between. Here the CDR3 DNA reads TGTGCCAGCAGTTTTAGTGGCAGACTCGACTATGGCTACACCTTC. This translates into CASSFSGRLDYGYTF.

The chain couples TRBV7-6 to TRBJ2-7; 13 nucleotides align to TRBD2. Losses at the gene ends were 5 bases for V and 6 bases for J; bases not matched to a gene: 10. CDR1 SGHVS and CDR2 FNYEAQ come from the germline V gene. CDR3 length: 16 amino acids. The DNA of the CDR3 is TGTGCCAGCAGCCGGACTAGCGGGAGAAAGGACGGCGAGCAGTACTTC. Protein sequence: CASSRTSGRKDGEQYF.

V gene TRBV7-2 combines with J gene TRBJ2-5, with D possibly being TRBD2 (5 bases). Germline V gene lookup returns CDR1 SGHTA and CDR2 FQGNSA. The CDR3 has 13 amino acids. Trimming took off 1 base at V and 3 bases at J, with 6 bases between the two ends. The CDR3 nucleotides read TGTGCCAGCAGCTTAGGGACTGAAGAGACCCAGTACTTC. Protein sequence: CASSLGTEETQYF.